This T cell receptor beta chain was observed in a study of cytomegalovirus exposure and HLA in healthy donors. Overall study context: Roughly 180 million T cells yielded some 100 million unique TCR beta sequences, as an earlier analysis found. The Caucasian-associated ancestry cluster held around 81% of 398 genotyped donors.

Concerning this clone itself: Its antigen is still unknown.

Overall study findings and caveats: Later on, an analysis tied approximately 15,000 TCR beta sequences to HLA alleles at 0.05 false discovery rate. Most TCR sequences were seen very rarely across donors, but some public TCRs occurred in many.

Germline V lookup: CDR1 SQVTM, CDR2 ANQGSEA. This CDR3 comprises 13 residues. J lost 6 bases, V lost 7 bases, and 10 bases had no gene match. 13 Jbeta primers and 60 Vbeta primers were used for the PCR. Generated by immunoSEQ multiplex PCR, the TCRdb table keeps only in-frame clones and is missing some. The sample records roughly 120,000 clones, 73% being singletons. The gene calls are TRBV29-1 and TRBJ1-1; 8 nucleotides match TRBD1. This clonotype was obtained from a man aged 40-55 years in good health and CMV-seronegative. Sequencing was carried out using PBMCs. CDR3 loop: CSGAGQGAAEAFF. The CDR3 DNA follows: TGCAGCGGAGCGGGCCAGGGGGCCGCTGAAGCTTTCTTT.